Shown below are 24 T cell receptor beta chains from a single sample sequenced in a study of blood T cells in healthy people across ages. A second PCR, run for roughly 7 to 12 cycles, used a sample-barcoded 5' primer plus a J-beta primer mix. MiXCR, applied by TCRdb to the 5' RACE reads, yields one record per CDR3 protein. The table includes about 1.8 million distinct CDR3 sequences, less than 50% detected once. Input material: blood. These receptors were obtained from a woman between 40 and 50 years old in good health.

This clonotype was seen only a few times. The chain couples TRBV29-1 to TRBJ1-2, with TRBD1 matching over 7 bases. Germline loops: CDR1 SQVTM, CDR2 ANQGSEA. V shed 2 bases and J 8 bases; nucleotides not matched to a gene: 8. The CDR3 runs to 13 residues. The DNA of the CDR3 is TGCAGCGTTGAAAGGGGGCGCGCAGGCGGCTACACCTTC. This encodes CSVERGRAGGYTF. Using reference TRBV29-1 and TRBJ1-2 for the parts outside the CDR3, the full variable domain is SAVISQKPSRDICQRGTSLTIQCQVDSQVTMMFWYRQQPGQSLTLIATANQGSEATYESGFVIDKFPISRPNLTFSTLTVSNMSPEDSSIYLCSVERGRAGGYTFGSGTRLTVV.

This rearrangement joins TRBV15 to TRBJ2-1; D unclear. This CDR3 contains 12 residues. V lost 4 bases, J lost 2 bases, and 3 bases lay in between. Per the germline V gene, CDR1 is LNHNV and CDR2 is YYDKDF (reference sequence). CDR3 amino acids: CATSITYNEQFF. The CDR3 DNA is TGTGCCACCAGCATTACCTACAATGAGCAGTTCTTC.

The J gene is TRBJ2-1, the V gene TRBV7-9; D might be TRBD1 or TRBD2, each matching 5 bases. The CDR3 has 17 amino acids. The V and J ends lost 1 base and 2 bases respectively, with 15 bases between them. CDR1 is SEHNR and CDR2 is FQNEAQ in the germline V gene (reference sequence). The CDR3 spells CASSLVNRDRTYNEQFF. The CDR3 nucleotides are TGTGCCAGCAGCTTAGTTAACCGGGACCGCACCTACAATGAGCAGTTCTTC. The complete variable domain, with remaining parts taken from reference TRBV7-9 and TRBJ2-1, reads DTGVSQNPRHKITKRGQNVTFRCDPISEHNRLYWYRQTLGQGPEFLTYFQNEAQLEKSRLLSDRFSAERPKGSFSTLEIQRTEQGDSAMYLCASSLVNRDRTYNEQFFGPGTRLTVL.

This clonotype was observed a handful of times. The chain carries TRBV20-1 and TRBJ2-1; D uncertain. This CDR3 region has 14 residues. V dropped 3 bases and J dropped 10 bases, with 19 bases sitting between them. Germline values: CDR1 DFQATT, CDR2 SNEGSKA (reference sequence). The CDR3 here is CSASGRTGGMEQFF. As DNA, the CDR3 is TGCAGTGCTAGCGGACGGACGGGCGGTATGGAGCAGTTCTTC.

This clonotype was seen only a few times. V gene TRBV7-2 combines with J gene TRBJ2-5; D perhaps matches TRBD2 (5 bases). CDR3 length: 15 residues. From germline, CDR1 is SGHTA and CDR2 FQGNSA. V dropped 3 bases and J dropped 3 bases, with 14 bases sitting between them. The CDR3 nucleotides are TGTGCCAGCAGCTTGCCCTTTCTCGGGGAAGAGACCCAGTACTTC. Residues: CASSLPFLGEETQYF.

V gene TRBV7-6 combines with J gene TRBJ2-1; 7 positions match TRBD2. The CDR3 has 14 amino acids. Trimming at V came to 1 base and at J to 7 bases, leaving 4 bases not matched to a gene. CDR1 is SGHVS, CDR2 FNYEAQ, per germline. In DNA, the CDR3 is TGTGCCAGCAGCTTAGACGGGGGGATAAATGAGCAGTTCTTC. Protein product: CASSLDGGINEQFF.

This clonotype appeared a few times. V and J are TRBV7-2 and TRBJ1-6, with 8 bases that match TRBD1. This CDR3 has 15 residues. V shed 4 bases and J 9 bases; nucleotides not matched to a gene: 8. The germline gives CDR1 SGHTA, CDR2 FQGNSA. The CDR3 nucleotides are TGTGCCAGCAGCTCCTCCGACAGGGGAGGTTCACCCCTCCACTTT. The encoded protein is CASSSSDRGGSPLHF.

The chain couples TRBV7-9 to TRBJ1-2; 7 nucleotides align to TRBD1. Germline V gene data show CDR1 as SEHNR and CDR2 as FQNEAQ (reference sequence). Trimming removed 5 bases from V and 0 bases from J; junction bases left unmatched: 9. The CDR3 sequence is 16 residues long. DNA for the CDR3: TGTGCCAGCAGCGCCACCGGGACAGCCGCTAACTATGGCTACACCTTC. It codes for CASSATGTAANYGYTF. Variable domain in full (rest from reference TRBV7-9 and TRBJ1-2): DTGVSQNPRHKITKRGQNVTFRCDPISEHNRLYWYRQTLGQGPEFLTYFQNEAQLEKSRLLSDRFSAERPKGSFSTLEIQRTEQGDSAMYLCASSATGTAANYGYTFGSGTRLTVV.

This clonotype is a singleton in its sample. This chain links TRBV24-1 with TRBJ1-2; 9 nucleotides match TRBD1. Looked up from germline, CDR1 is KGHDR and CDR2 is SFDVKD. This CDR3 contains 14 residues. Losses at the gene ends were 6 bases for V and 4 bases for J; bases not matched to a gene: 5. CDR3: CATSPGTGTYGYTF. CDR3 bases: TGTGCCACCAGTCCCGGGACAGGGACCTATGGCTACACCTTC.

This clonotype has a handful of counts. The chain has TRBV5-1 and TRBJ2-5; no clear D gene. Germline CDR1 SGHRS, CDR2 YFSETQ. V lost 1 base and J lost 2, with 12 bases in between. CDR3 length equals 15 residues. CDR3 DNA sequence: TGCGCCAGCAGCTTGAACGGCCCATCACAAGAGACCCAGTACTTC. Translating gives CASSLNGPSQETQYF.

This rearrangement joins TRBV11-2 to TRBJ2-5; D perhaps matches TRBD1 (5 bases). Trimming left V 0 bases short and J 5 bases short, with 13 bases between. Germline V gene sequence: CDR1 SGHAT, CDR2 FQNNGV. This CDR3 spans 15 amino acids. The chain's CDR3 is CASSLEVRVFETQYF. As DNA, the CDR3 is TGTGCCAGCAGCTTAGAGGTCAGGGTTTTCGAGACCCAGTACTTC.

This clonotype was picked up a small number of times. The chain recombines TRBV16 with TRBJ2-1, with 9 bases lining up with TRBD2. Germline V gives CDR1 KGHSY, CDR2 FQNENV. There are 17 residues in the CDR3. Trimming took 0 bases from V and 8 from J; bases not matched to a gene: 11. The CDR3 bases are TGTGCCAGCAGCCAATCAATGGCGGGGGGGCCGGTGTATGAGCAGTTCTTC. It codes for CASSQSMAGGPVYEQFF.

The V call is TRBV20-1, the J call TRBJ1-2; no firm D call. Per germline, CDR1 DFQATT and CDR2 SNEGSKA (reference sequence). The V end lost 5 bases, the J end lost 1 base, and 14 bases lay between the germline ends. There are 14 residues in the CDR3. CDR3 sequence reads: CSAGASAGNYGYTF. In DNA form, the CDR3 reads TGCAGTGCTGGTGCTTCGGCGGGTAACTATGGCTACACCTTC.

The CDR3 sequence is CSARDGEGIADTQYF. The CDR3 bases are TGCAGTGCTAGAGATGGGGAGGGCATCGCAGATACGCAGTATTTT. The V call is TRBV20-1, the J call TRBJ2-3; TRBD2 agrees at 7 bases. The CDR3 has 15 residues. CDR1 and CDR2 from the germline V gene are DFQATT and SNEGSKA (reference sequence). V lost 0 bases, J lost 4 bases, and 7 bases stayed unmatched.

The genes are TRBV15 and TRBJ2-3, with 9 nucleotides matching TRBD2. In germline, CDR1 is LNHNV, CDR2 YYDKDF (reference sequence). The CDR3 consists of 15 residues. The V gene end was trimmed by 3 bases and the J gene end by 1 base; junction bases not matched to a gene: 2. The chain's CDR3 is CATSSQRGGTDTQYF. The CDR3 bases are TGTGCCACCAGCAGTCAGCGGGGGGGCACAGATACGCAGTATTTT.

The genes are TRBV7-9 and TRBJ1-2; TRBD1 is a possible D gene (6 bases). V lost 8 bases, J lost 4 bases, and 14 bases lay in between. The CDR3 spans 13 residues. Germline V gene lookup returns CDR1 SEHNR and CDR2 FQNEAQ (reference sequence). In DNA form, the CDR3 reads TGTGCCAGCGGCCACAGGGATGTCTATGGCTACACCTTC. Its translation is CASGHRDVYGYTF.

The V and J genes are TRBV20-1 and TRBJ1-2, with 7 positions matching TRBD1. Germline CDR1 and CDR2: DFQATT and SNEGSKA (reference sequence). The CDR3 length is 15 residues. V gave up 1 base and J gave up 3 bases; unmatched junction bases: 8. Here the CDR3 DNA reads TGCAGTGCTAGAGCTACCCCGGGACAGCACTATGGCTACACCTTC. Translation gives CSARATPGQHYGYTF.

This chain uses TRBV27 with TRBJ1-5; 7 bases align to TRBD1. Germline-derived CDR1 and CDR2 are MNHEY and SMNVEV (reference sequence). The trim removed 4 bases at V and 4 bases at J, leaving 4 bases unmatched. The CDR3 runs to 14 residues. CDR3 residues: CASSSETGNQPQHF. CDR3 in DNA: TGTGCCAGCAGTTCGGAGACAGGGAATCAGCCCCAGCATTTT.

The V and J genes are TRBV12-3 or TRBV12-4 and TRBJ1-6; D is perhaps TRBD1 (6 bases). This CDR3 contains 18 residues. Trimming removed 1 base at V and 5 bases at J, with 18 bases between. The CDR3 loop reads CASSLVIGQGTDNSPLHF. The CDR3 DNA sequence: TGTGCCAGCAGTTTAGTGATCGGGCAGGGGACCGATAATTCACCCCTCCACTTT.

This chain uses TRBV3-1 with TRBJ2-5; TRBD1 matches at 9 bases. The CDR3 runs to 16 residues. CDR1 LGHDT and CDR2 YNNKEL come from the germline V gene (reference sequence). V trimming: 0 bases; J trimming: 4 bases; junction bases outside the gene matches: 6. CDR3 DNA: TGTGCCAGCAGCCAAGAAGGGACAGGGTGGACAGAGACCCAGTACTTC. This encodes CASSQEGTGWTETQYF.

The V and J genes are TRBV5-1 and TRBJ2-5, with TRBD1 matching 8 bases. The J segment lost 5 bases and the V segment lost 1 base, leaving 13 bases of the junction unmatched. This CDR3 comprises 17 residues. Germline-derived CDR1 and CDR2 are SGHRS and YFSETQ. CDR3: CASSLTSRDRRQETQYF. The CDR3 DNA reads as TGCGCCAGCAGCTTGACAAGCCGGGACAGGAGACAGGAGACCCAGTACTTC.

The genes are TRBV7-9 and TRBJ2-3, with 7 bases that match TRBD2. The V gene end was trimmed by 5 bases and the J gene end by 3 bases; junction bases not matched to a gene: 8. The germline V gene encodes CDR1 SEHNR and CDR2 FQNEAQ (reference sequence). The CDR3 has 15 residues. The CDR3 region has the DNA TGTGCCAGCAGCCTAACTAGCGTTACAACAGATACGCAGTATTTT. Translated: CASSLTSVTTDTQYF.

The J gene is TRBJ1-5, the V gene TRBV28; D possibly corresponds to TRBD1 (5 bases). V was trimmed by 6 bases and J by 5 bases, leaving 14 bases between them. CDR1 is MDHEN, CDR2 SYDVKM, per germline. The CDR3 totals 14 residues. CDR3 sequence: CASRGPHRDQPQHF. The CDR3, as DNA: TGTGCCAGCAGGGGGCCCCACCGGGATCAGCCCCAGCATTTT.

In this sample, this clonotype turned up a few times. J is TRBJ1-2 and V is TRBV4-3, with D hard to call. CDR1 and CDR2 (germline): LGHNA, YSLEER. This CDR3 region has 15 residues. Deletions cut 2 bases from V and 2 bases from J, with 12 bases between. The CDR3 bases are TGCGCCAGCAGCCAAAGTAGACTTCTGAACTATGGCTACACCTTC. Translated, it gives CASSQSRLLNYGYTF.